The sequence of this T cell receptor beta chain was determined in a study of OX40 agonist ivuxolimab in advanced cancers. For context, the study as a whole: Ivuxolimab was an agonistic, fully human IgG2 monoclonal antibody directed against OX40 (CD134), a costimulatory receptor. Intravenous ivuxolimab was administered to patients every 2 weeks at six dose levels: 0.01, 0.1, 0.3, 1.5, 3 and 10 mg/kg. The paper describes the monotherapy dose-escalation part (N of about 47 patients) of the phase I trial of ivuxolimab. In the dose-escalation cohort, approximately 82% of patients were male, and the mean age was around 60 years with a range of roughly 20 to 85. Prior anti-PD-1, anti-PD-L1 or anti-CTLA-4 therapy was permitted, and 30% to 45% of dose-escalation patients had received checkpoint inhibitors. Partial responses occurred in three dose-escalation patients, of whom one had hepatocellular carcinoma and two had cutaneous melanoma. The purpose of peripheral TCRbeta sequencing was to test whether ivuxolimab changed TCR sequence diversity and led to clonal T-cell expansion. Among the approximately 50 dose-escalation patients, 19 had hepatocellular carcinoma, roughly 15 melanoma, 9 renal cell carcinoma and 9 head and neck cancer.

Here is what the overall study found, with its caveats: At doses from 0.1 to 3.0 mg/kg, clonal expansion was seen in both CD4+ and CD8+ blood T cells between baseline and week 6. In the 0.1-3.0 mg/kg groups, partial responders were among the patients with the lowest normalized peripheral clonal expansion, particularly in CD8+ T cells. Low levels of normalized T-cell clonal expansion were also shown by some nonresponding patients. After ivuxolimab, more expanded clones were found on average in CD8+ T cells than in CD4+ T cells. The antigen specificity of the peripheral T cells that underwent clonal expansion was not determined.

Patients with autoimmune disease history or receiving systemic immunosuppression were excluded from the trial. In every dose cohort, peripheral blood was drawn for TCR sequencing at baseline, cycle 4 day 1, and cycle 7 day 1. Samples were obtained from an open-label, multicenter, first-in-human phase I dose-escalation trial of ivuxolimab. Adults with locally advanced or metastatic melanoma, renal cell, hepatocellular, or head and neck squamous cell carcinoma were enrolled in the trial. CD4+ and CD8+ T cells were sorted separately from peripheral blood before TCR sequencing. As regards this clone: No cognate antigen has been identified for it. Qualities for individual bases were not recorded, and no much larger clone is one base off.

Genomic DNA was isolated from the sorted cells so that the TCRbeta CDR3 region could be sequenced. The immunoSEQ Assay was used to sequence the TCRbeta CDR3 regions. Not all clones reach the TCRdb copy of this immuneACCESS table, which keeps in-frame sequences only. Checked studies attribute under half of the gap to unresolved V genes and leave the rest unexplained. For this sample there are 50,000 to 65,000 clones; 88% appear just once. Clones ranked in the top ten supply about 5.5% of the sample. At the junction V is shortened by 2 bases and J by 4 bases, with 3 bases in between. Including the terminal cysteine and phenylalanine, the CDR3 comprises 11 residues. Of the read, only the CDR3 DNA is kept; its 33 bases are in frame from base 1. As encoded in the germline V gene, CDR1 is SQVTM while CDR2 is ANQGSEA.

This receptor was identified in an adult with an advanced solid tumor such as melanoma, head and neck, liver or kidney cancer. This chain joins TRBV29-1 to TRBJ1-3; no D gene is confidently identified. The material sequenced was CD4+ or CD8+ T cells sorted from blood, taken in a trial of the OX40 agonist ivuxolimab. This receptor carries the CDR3 CSVEIGNTIYF. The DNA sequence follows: TGCAGCGTTGAAATCGGAAACACCATATATTTT.